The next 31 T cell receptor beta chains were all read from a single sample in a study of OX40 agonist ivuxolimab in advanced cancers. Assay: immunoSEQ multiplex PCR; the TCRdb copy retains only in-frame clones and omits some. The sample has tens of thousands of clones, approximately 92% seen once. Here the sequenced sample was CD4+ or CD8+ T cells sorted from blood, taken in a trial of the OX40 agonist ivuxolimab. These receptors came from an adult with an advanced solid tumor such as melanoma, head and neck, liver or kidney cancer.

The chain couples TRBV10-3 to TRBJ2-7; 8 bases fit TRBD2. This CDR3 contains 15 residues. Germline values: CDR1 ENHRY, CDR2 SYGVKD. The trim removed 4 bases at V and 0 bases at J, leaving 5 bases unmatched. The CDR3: CAISVGSGTSYEQYF. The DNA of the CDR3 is TGTGCCATCAGTGTCGGTAGCGGGACCTCCTACGAGCAGTACTTC.

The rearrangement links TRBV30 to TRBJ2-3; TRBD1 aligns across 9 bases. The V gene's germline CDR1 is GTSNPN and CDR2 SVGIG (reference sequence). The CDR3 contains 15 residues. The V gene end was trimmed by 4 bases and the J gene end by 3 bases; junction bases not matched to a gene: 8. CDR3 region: CAWTGTGFWTDTQYF. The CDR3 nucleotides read TGTGCCTGGACCGGGACAGGGTTTTGGACAGATACGCAGTATTTT. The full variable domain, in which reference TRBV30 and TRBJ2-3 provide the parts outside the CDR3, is SQTIHQWPATLVQPVGSPLSLECTVEGTSNPNLYWYRQAAGRGLQLLFYSVGIGQISSEVPQNLSASRPQDRQFILSSKKLLLSDSGFYLCAWTGTGFWTDTQYFGPGTRLTVL.

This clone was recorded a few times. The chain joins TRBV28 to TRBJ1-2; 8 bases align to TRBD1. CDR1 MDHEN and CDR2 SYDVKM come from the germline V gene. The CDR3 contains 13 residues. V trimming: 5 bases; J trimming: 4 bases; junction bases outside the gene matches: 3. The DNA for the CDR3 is TGTGCCAGCAGTGGGGACAGGTTCTATGGCTACACCTTC. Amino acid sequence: CASSGDRFYGYTF.

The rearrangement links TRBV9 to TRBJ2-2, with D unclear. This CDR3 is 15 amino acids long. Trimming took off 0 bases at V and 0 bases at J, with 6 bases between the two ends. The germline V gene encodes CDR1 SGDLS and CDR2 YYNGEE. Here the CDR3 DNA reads TGTGCCAGCAGCGTAGGGGCGGCGAACACCGGGGAGCTGTTTTTT. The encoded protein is CASSVGAANTGELFF. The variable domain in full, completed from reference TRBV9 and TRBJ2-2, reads DSGVTQTPKHLITATGQRVTLRCSPRSGDLSVYWYQQSLDQGLQFLIQYYNGEERAKGNILERFSAQQFPDLHSELNLSSLELGDSALYFCASSVGAANTGELFFGEGSRLTVL.

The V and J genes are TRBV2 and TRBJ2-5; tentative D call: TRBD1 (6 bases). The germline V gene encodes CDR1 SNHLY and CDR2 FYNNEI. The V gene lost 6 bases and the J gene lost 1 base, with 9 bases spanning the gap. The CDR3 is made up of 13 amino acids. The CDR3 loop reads CASSRDIQETQYF. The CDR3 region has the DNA TGTGCCAGCAGCCGGGACATCCAAGAGACCCAGTACTTC.

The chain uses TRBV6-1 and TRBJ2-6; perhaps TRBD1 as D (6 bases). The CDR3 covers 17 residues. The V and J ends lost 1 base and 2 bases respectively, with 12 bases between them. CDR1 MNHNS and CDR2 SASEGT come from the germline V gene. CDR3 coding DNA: TGTGCCAGCAGTGAAGTTCCCAGGGGAGCTGGGGCCAACGTCCTGACTTTC. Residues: CASSEVPRGAGANVLTF.

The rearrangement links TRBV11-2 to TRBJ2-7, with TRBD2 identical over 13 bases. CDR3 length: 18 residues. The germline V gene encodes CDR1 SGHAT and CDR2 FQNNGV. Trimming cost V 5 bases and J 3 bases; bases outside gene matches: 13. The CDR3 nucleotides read TGTGCCAGCAGCCTCCGGACTAGCGGGAGTCCCCCGAGCTACGAGCAGTACTTC. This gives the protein CASSLRTSGSPPSYEQYF. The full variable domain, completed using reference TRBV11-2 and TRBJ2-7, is EAGVAQSPRYKIIEKRQSVAFWCNPISGHATLYWYQQILGQGPKLLIQFQNNGVVDDSQLPKDRFSAERLKGVDSTLKIQPAKLEDSAVYLCASSLRTSGSPPSYEQYFGPGTRLTVT.

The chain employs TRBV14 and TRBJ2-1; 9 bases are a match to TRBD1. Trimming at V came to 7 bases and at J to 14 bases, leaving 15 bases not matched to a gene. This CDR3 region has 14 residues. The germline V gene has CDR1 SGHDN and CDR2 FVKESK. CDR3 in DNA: TGTGCCAGCACTCAGGGACAGGGATGGTCTTTAAAGTTCTTC. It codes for CASTQGQGWSLKFF.

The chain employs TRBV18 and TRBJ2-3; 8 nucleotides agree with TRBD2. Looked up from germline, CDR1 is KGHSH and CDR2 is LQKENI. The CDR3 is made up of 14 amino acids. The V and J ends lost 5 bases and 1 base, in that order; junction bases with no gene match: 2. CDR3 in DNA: TGTGCCAGCTCAGAGCGGGAGCGCACAGATACGCAGTATTTT. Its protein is CASSERERTDTQYF.

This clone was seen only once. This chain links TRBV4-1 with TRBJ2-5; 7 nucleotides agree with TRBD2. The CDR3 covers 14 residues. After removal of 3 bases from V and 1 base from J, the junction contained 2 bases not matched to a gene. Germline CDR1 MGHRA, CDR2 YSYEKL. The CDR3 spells CASSQASGQETQYF. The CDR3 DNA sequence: TGCGCCAGCAGCCAGGCTAGCGGCCAAGAGACCCAGTACTTC.

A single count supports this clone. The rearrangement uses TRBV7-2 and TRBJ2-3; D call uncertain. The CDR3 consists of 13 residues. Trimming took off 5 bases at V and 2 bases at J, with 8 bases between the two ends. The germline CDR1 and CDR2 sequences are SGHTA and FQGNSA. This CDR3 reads CASSPITTDTQYF. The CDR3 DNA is TGTGCCAGCAGCCCCATTACCACAGATACGCAGTATTTT. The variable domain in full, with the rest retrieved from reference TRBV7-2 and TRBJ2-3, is GAGVSQSPSNKVTEKGKDVELRCDPISGHTALYWYRQSLGQGLEFLIYFQGNSAPDKSGLPSDRFSAERTGGSVSTLTIQRTQQEDSAVYLCASSPITTDTQYFGPGTRLTVL.

CDR3 coding DNA: TGCAGCGTTGGCAGGGGGCTCACCTACGAGCAGTACTTC. This codes for CSVGRGLTYEQYF. This chain links TRBV29-1 with TRBJ2-7; 8 bases line up with TRBD1. Germline trimming cut 4 bases from V and 2 bases from J; bases unmatched to any gene: 4. The CDR3 runs to 13 residues. The germline V gene has CDR1 SQVTM and CDR2 ANQGSEA.

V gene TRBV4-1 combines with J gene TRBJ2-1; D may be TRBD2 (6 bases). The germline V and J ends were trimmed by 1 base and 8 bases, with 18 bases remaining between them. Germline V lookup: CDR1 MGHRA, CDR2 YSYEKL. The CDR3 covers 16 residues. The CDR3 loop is CASSQVGSGVGDEQFF. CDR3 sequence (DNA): TGCGCCAGCAGCCAAGTCGGCTCGGGAGTTGGTGATGAGCAGTTCTTC.

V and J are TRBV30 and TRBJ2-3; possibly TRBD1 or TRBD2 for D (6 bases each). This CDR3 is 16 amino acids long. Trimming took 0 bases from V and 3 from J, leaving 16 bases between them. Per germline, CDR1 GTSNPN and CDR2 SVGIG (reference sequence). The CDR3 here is CAWSVPWGARTDTQYF. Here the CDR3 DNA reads TGTGCCTGGAGTGTACCGTGGGGGGCGCGGACAGATACGCAGTATTTT.

The DNA of the CDR3 is TGTGCCAGCAGCTCGTATCCGGGAGTGGAGACCCAGTACTTC. This sequence encodes CASSSYPGVETQYF. The rearrangement uses TRBV7-9 and TRBJ2-5; tentative D call: TRBD2 (6 bases). The CDR3 runs to 14 residues. V shed 4 bases and J shed 5 bases, with 14 bases lying between them. Looked up from germline, CDR1 is SEHNR and CDR2 is FQNEAQ (reference sequence).

This CDR3 is CASRWGTDGYTF. CDR3 DNA sequence: TGTGCCAGCAGATGGGGGACGGATGGCTACACCTTC. This chain uses TRBV5-6 with TRBJ1-2; the D gene is possibly TRBD1 (5 bases). With 5 bases removed from V and 6 bases from J, the gap between germline ends came to 11 bases. This CDR3 contains 12 residues. Germline lookup yields CDR1 SGHDT and CDR2 YYEEEE.

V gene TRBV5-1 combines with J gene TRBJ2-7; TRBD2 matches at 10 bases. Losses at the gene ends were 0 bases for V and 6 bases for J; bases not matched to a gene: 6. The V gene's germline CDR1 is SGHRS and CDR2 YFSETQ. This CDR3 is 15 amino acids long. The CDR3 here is CASSLVASGSREQYF. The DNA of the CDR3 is TGCGCCAGCAGCTTGGTGGCTAGCGGGAGTCGCGAGCAGTACTTC.

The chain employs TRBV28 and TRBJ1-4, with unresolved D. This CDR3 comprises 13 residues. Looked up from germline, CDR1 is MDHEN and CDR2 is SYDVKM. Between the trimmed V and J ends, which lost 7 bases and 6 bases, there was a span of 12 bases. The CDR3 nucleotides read TGTGCCAGCATCGCCGGGATCCATGAAAAACTGTTTTTT. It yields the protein CASIAGIHEKLFF.

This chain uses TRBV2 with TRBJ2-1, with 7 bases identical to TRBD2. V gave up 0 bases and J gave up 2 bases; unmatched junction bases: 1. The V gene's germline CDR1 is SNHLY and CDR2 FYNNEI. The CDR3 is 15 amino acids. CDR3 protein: CASSEAGGTYNEQFF. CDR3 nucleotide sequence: TGTGCCAGCAGTGAAGCGGGGGGGACCTACAATGAGCAGTTCTTC. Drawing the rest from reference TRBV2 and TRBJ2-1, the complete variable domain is EPEVTQTPSHQVTQMGQEVILRCVPISNHLYFYWYRQILGQKVEFLVSFYNNEISEKSEIFDDQFSVERPDGSNFTLKIRSTKLEDSAMYFCASSEAGGTYNEQFFGPGTRLTVL.

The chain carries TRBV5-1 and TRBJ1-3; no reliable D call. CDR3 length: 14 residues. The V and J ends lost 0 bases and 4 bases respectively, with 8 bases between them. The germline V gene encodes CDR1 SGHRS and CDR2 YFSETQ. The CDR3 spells CASSLATSGNTIYF. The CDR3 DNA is TGCGCCAGCAGCTTGGCCACGAGCGGAAACACCATATATTTT.

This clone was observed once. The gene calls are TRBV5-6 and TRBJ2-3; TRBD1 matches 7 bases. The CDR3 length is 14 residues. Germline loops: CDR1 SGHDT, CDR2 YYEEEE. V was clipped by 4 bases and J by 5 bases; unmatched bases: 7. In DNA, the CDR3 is TGTGCCAGCAGCCCGGACAGGTCACAAGATACGCAGTATTTT. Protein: CASSPDRSQDTQYF.

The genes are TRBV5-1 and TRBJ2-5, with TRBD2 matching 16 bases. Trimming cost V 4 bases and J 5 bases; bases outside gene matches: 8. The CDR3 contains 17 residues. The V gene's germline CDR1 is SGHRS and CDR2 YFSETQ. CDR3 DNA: TGCGCCAGCAGCGGGGGACTAGCGGGAGGGCCGGGGGAGACCCAGTACTTC. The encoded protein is CASSGGLAGGPGETQYF.

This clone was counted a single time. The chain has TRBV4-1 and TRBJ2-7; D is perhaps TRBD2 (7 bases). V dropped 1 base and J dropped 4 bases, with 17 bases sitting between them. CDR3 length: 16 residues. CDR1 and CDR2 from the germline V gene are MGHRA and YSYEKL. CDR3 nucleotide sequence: TGCGCCAGCAGCCAAGGGGGGGGCAGGGAGGGGTACGAGCAGTACTTC. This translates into CASSQGGGREGYEQYF.

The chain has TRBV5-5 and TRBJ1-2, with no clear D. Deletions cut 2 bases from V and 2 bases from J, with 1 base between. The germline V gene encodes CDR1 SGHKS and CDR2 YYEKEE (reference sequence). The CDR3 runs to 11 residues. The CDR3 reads CASSLNYGYTF. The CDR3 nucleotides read TGTGCCAGCAGCTTAAACTATGGCTACACCTTC.

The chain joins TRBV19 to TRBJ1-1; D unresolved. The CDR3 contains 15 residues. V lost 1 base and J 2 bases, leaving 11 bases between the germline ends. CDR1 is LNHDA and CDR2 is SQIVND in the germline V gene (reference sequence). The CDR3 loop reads CASSIGAESNTEAFF. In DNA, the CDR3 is TGTGCCAGTAGTATAGGAGCGGAGTCCAACACTGAAGCTTTCTTT.

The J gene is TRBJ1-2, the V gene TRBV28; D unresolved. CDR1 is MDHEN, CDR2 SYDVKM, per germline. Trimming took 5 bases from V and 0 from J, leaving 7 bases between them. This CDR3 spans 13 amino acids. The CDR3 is CASSLPANYGYTF. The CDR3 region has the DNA TGTGCCAGCAGTCTCCCGGCTAACTATGGCTACACCTTC.

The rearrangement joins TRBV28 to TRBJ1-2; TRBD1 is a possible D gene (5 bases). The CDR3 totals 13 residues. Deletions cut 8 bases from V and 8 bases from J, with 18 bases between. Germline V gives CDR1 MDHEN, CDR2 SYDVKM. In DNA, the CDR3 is TGTGCCAGCGGGTGGGGCTCCTCTTTGGGCTACACCTTC. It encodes CASGWGSSLGYTF.

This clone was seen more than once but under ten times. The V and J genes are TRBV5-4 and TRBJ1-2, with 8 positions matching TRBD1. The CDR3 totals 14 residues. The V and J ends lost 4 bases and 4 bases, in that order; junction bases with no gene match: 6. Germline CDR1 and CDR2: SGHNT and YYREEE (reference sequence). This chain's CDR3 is CASSADRATYGYTF. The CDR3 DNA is TGTGCCAGCAGCGCGGACAGGGCCACCTATGGCTACACCTTC.

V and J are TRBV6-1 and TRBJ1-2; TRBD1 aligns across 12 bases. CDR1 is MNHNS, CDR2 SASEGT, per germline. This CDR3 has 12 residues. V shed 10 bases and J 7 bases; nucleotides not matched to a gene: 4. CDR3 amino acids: CANWGQGAGYTF. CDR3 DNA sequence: TGTGCCAATTGGGGACAGGGGGCTGGCTACACCTTC.

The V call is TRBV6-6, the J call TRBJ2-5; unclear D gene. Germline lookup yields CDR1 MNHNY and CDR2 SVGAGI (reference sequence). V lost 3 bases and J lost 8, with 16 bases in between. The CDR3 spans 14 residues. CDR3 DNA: TGTGCCAGCAGTTATAGGGCCACTATGATAACCCAGTACTTC. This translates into CASSYRATMITQYF.

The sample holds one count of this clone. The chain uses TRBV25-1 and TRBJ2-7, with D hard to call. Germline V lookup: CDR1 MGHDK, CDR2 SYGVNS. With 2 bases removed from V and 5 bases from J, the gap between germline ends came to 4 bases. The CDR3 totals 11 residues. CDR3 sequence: CASSEGHEQYF. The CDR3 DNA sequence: TGTGCCAGCAGTGAAGGTCACGAGCAGTACTTC.